The sequence of this T cell receptor beta chain was determined in a study of T cells in Graves' hyperthyroidism and ophthalmopathy. At the level of the study: Peripheral blood draws took place at initial diagnosis, ahead of any treatment.

This clonotype was counted at least ten times. Patients were aged 18 to 65, had disease duration under 2 months, and had newly diagnosed hyperthyroidism. Uncontrolled infection, other autoimmune disease, pregnancy or lactation disqualified patients from enrolment. The CDR3 regions of TCR beta were amplified from RNA transcripts. HTBI primers were the set used in a first-round RT-PCR of the TCR CDR3. TCRdb re-derived calls from the multiplex PCR reads in MiXCR, one entry per CDR3 protein. This table holds roughly 840,000 distinct CDR3 sequences, around 39% found once. The sequence derives from a man aged 18 to 35 with Graves' hyperthyroidism. The specimen was blood.

The CDR3 DNA is TGTGCCAGCAGTCCAGGGGCGGAAGAAAAACTGTTTTTT. It is translated as CASSPGAEEKLFF. The chain recombines TRBV6-5 with TRBJ1-4, with D possibly matching TRBD1 (6 bases). V was shortened by 5 bases and J by 8 bases, with 12 bases between the two germline ends. Germline V gives CDR1 MNHEY, CDR2 SVGAGI. This CDR3 has 13 amino acids.